The 12 T cell receptor beta chains in this list originate from one sample, sequenced in a study of neoadjuvant anti-PD-1 for oral cavity cancer (dated by TCRdb to the early 2020s). The library was produced with the immunoSEQ multiplex PCR assay. TCRdb provides this immuneACCESS table in a form limited to in-frame rearrangements. Some clones are lacking; in checked studies, under half of them reflect an unresolved V gene, and why the rest are absent is not known. In this sample the table shows tens of thousands of clones, 83% of which occur a single time. The ten biggest clones cover approximately 3% of the sample. The label giving this sample's time point can be read as: before neoadjuvant nivolumab. The sequenced sample was PBMCs, obtained before nivolumab (anti-PD-1) treatment. All receptors come from a person aged 35-79 years with oral cavity squamous cell carcinoma.

The CDR3 DNA follows: TGCGCCAGCAGCTTGGAGGCCACCTACAATGAGCAGTTCTTC. This encodes CASSLEATYNEQFF. The chain is built from TRBV5-1 and TRBJ2-1; D unresolved. There are 14 residues in the CDR3. The germline V gene encodes CDR1 SGHRS and CDR2 YFSETQ. The V end lost 0 bases, the J end lost 2 bases, and 6 bases lay between the germline ends.

The J gene is TRBJ2-5, the V gene TRBV5-5; D assignment may be TRBD1 or TRBD2 (5 bases each). Germline-derived CDR1 and CDR2 are SGHKS and YYEKEE (reference sequence). The CDR3 sequence is 18 residues long. Deletions cut 3 bases from V and 0 bases from J, with 21 bases between. The CDR3 DNA reads TGTGCCAGCAGCTGGGGATTGGCGGTGGGGGTATACCAAGAGACCCAGTACTTC. Residues: CASSWGLAVGVYQETQYF.

J is TRBJ1-2 and V is TRBV6-5; no reliable D call. The CDR3 totals 15 residues. Germline V gene data show CDR1 as MNHEY and CDR2 as SVGAGI. Between the trimmed V and J ends, which lost 4 bases and 5 bases, there was a span of 17 bases. CDR3 loop: CASSLNPLDPYGYTF. The DNA for the CDR3 is TGTGCCAGCAGTTTAAACCCCCTCGACCCGTATGGCTACACCTTC.

This clone has a handful of counts. The V and J genes are TRBV6-1 and TRBJ2-7, with 11 bases matching TRBD2. The J segment lost 2 bases and the V segment lost 4 bases, leaving 7 bases of the junction unmatched. This CDR3 has 16 residues. Germline V gene sequence: CDR1 MNHNS, CDR2 SASEGT. The CDR3 DNA follows: TGTGCCAGCAGTGGAGGGACTAGCGGCACCACCTACGAGCAGTACTTC. It specifies CASSGGTSGTTYEQYF.

This chain uses TRBV6-9 with TRBJ1-5; D is unresolved. Germline V lookup: CDR1 MNHGY, CDR2 SVAAGI. V lost 9 bases and J 3 bases, leaving 15 bases between the germline ends. This CDR3 region has 14 residues. Here the CDR3 reads CARFPGPLNQPQHF. The CDR3 DNA is TGTGCCAGATTCCCCGGGCCCCTCAATCAGCCCCAGCATTTT.

V usage is TRBV6-1 and J usage is TRBJ2-4; D may be TRBD1 or TRBD2 (5 bases each). CDR3 length: 17 amino acids. From germline, CDR1 is MNHNS and CDR2 SASEGT. The V end lost 0 bases, the J end lost 8 bases, and 20 bases lay between the germline ends. The CDR3 loop is CASSEARDPKRADIQYF. The CDR3 coding sequence is TGTGCCAGCAGTGAAGCGAGGGACCCTAAAAGGGCAGACATTCAGTACTTC.

The sample holds one count of this clone. The gene calls are TRBV5-4 and TRBJ1-6; TRBD1 matches 7 bases. The CDR3 runs 14 residues. In germline, CDR1 is SGHNT, CDR2 YYREEE (reference sequence). J was trimmed by 7 bases and V by 5 bases; bases with no gene match: 6. The CDR3 loop is CASSINRGNSPLHF. CDR3 in DNA: TGTGCCAGCAGTATTAACAGGGGCAATTCACCCCTCCACTTT.

The rearrangement links TRBV6-5 to TRBJ1-1, with TRBD1 as a possible D gene (5 bases). The CDR3 totals 13 residues. The V gene's germline CDR1 is MNHEY and CDR2 SVGAGI. The V gene lost 8 bases and the J gene lost 6 bases, with 16 bases spanning the gap. CDR3: CASAMGGGAEAFF. CDR3 sequence (DNA): TGTGCCAGCGCCATGGGGGGAGGAGCTGAAGCTTTCTTT.

The chain combines TRBV6-1 with TRBJ2-1; the match to TRBD2 covers 10 bases. Germline lookup yields CDR1 MNHNS and CDR2 SASEGT. J gave up 7 bases and V 3 bases, and 6 bases lay outside the gene matches. This CDR3 region has 15 residues. In DNA form, the CDR3 reads TGTGCCAGCAGTGAGACACTAGCGGGGACGAATGAGCAGTTCTTC. This codes for CASSETLAGTNEQFF.

The rearrangement joins TRBV4-1 to TRBJ2-3, with D perhaps matching TRBD2 (6 bases). Germline V gives CDR1 MGHRA, CDR2 YSYEKL. The V end was cut by 0 bases, the J end by 1 base, with 11 bases between. The CDR3 has 16 amino acids. CDR3 loop: CASSQEFQRGTDTQYF. Written as DNA, the CDR3 is TGCGCCAGCAGCCAAGAATTCCAGCGGGGCACAGATACGCAGTATTTT.

This clone turned up a few times. V and J are TRBV2 and TRBJ1-5; D remains unclear. CDR1 SNHLY and CDR2 FYNNEI come from the germline V gene. V lost 7 bases and J 9 bases, leaving 19 bases between the germline ends. This CDR3 region has 14 residues. DNA of the CDR3: TGTGCCAGCAAGAGGACCGCTCTTATGGGGCCCCAGCATTTT. Translated, it gives CASKRTALMGPQHF.

The chain has TRBV14 and TRBJ2-7, with unresolved D. The CDR3 has 13 residues. Per the germline V gene, CDR1 is SGHDN and CDR2 is FVKESK. V lost 1 base, J lost 4 bases, and 8 bases lay in between. CDR3 region: CASSQGSPYEQYF. CDR3 sequence (DNA): TGTGCCAGCAGCCAAGGTTCACCTTACGAGCAGTACTTC.